This T cell receptor beta chain is from a study of T-cell memory formation after mild COVID-19. TCRdb used MiXCR to reprocess the 5' RACE reads, holding one entry per CDR3 protein. In the table there are around 510,000 distinct CDR3 sequences, less than 25% of which are singletons. This CDR3 spans 22 amino acids. This receptor was identified in an adult woman who had mild COVID-19 (a few samples of this study predate the infection). Cell type and time point are not known. This chain joins TRBV12-2 and TRBJ2-3; TRBD2 is the table's D call, not checked against the DNA. TRBV12-2 is deemed a pseudogene. Sequences were obtained from PBMCs or a T cell subset sorted from them (not recorded which). Here the CDR3 DNA reads TGTGCAAGTCGCTTAGGAGCTCGGCCGGACTACCATAAGAGGGATGGCACAGATACGCAGTATTTT. Translation gives CASRLGARPDYHKRDGTDTQYF.